Following are 5 T cell receptor beta chains from one sample sequenced in a study of control samples from healthy donors and cancer patients. Clones were sequenced by immunoSEQ multiplex PCR, and TCRdb holds only the in-frame ones, with some missing. The sample includes over 80,000 clones, around four fifths of them seen just once. Sequencing was carried out using blood. All receptors derive from a man aged 30-40 years in good health.

The V call is TRBV6-6, the J call TRBJ1-6; 8 bases align to TRBD1. Trimming cost V 2 bases and J 6 bases; bases outside gene matches: 6. CDR1 is MNHNY, CDR2 SVGAGI, per germline (reference sequence). The CDR3 has 16 amino acids. Here the CDR3 reads CASSYPQGEGNSPLHF. The CDR3 DNA follows: TGTGCCAGCAGTTACCCACAGGGGGAAGGTAATTCACCCCTCCACTTT.

The chain carries TRBV19 and TRBJ2-1, with D hard to call. Germline-derived CDR1 and CDR2 are LNHDA and SQIVND (reference sequence). This CDR3 comprises 11 residues. Trimming shortened V by 5 bases and J by 7 bases, and 6 bases separated the two germline ends. DNA of the CDR3: TGTGCCAGTAGTTTAAGTAATGAGCAGTTCTTC. This encodes CASSLSNEQFF.

The CDR3 reads CASIGSLNTGELFF. The DNA for the CDR3 is TGTGCCAGTATAGGTAGCCTGAACACCGGGGAGCTGTTTTTT. This chain connects TRBV19 to TRBJ2-2; D remains ambiguous. V lost 7 bases and J lost 1, with 10 bases in between. Germline V CDR1 and CDR2: LNHDA, SQIVND (reference sequence). The CDR3 runs 14 residues.

This rearrangement joins TRBV19 to TRBJ2-7; D assignment may be TRBD1 or TRBD2 (5 bases each). Germline V gene lookup returns CDR1 LNHDA and CDR2 SQIVND (reference sequence). The CDR3 contains 13 residues. V lost 6 bases, J lost 2 bases, and 11 bases lay in between. The CDR3 spells CASRGTEAYEQYF. The CDR3 DNA is TGTGCCAGTAGAGGGACGGAAGCCTACGAGCAGTACTTC.

This clone turned up a few times. The chain joins TRBV28 to TRBJ1-1; D not certain. The CDR3 runs to 16 residues. V was shortened by 7 bases and J by 0 bases, with 18 bases between the two germline ends. Germline CDR1 reads MDHEN; CDR2 reads SYDVKM. The CDR3 spells CASKSGSHTMNTEAFF. In DNA form, the CDR3 reads TGTGCCAGCAAATCCGGGTCCCATACGATGAACACTGAAGCTTTCTTT.